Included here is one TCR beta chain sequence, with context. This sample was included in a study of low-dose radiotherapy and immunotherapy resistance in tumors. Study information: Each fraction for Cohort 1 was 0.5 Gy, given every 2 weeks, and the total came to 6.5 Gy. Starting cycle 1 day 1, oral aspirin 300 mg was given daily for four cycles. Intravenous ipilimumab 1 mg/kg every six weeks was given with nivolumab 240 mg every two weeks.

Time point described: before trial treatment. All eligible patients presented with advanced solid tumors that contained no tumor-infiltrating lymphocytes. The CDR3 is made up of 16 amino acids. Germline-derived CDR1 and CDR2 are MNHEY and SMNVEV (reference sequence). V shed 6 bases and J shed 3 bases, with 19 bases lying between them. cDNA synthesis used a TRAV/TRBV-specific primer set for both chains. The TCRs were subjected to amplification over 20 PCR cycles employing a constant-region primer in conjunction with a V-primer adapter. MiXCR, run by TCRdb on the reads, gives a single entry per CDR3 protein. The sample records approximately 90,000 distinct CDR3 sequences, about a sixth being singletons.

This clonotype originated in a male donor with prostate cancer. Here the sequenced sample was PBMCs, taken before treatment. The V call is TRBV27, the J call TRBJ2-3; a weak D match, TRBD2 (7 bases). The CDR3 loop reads CASSRPGGLLTDTQYF. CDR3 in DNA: TGTGCCAGCAGCCGTCCGGGGGGCCTTCTTACAGATACGCAGTATTTT.